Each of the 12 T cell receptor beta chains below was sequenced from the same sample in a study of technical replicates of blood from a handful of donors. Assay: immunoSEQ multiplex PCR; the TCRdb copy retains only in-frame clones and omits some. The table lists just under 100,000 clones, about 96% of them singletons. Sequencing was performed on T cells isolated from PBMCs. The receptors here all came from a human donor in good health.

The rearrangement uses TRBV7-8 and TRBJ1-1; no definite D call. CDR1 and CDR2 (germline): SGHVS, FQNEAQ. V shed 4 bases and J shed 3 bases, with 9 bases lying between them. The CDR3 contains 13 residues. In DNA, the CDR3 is TGTGCCAGCAGCTCCACGGAGGACACTGAAGCTTTCTTT. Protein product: CASSSTEDTEAFF.

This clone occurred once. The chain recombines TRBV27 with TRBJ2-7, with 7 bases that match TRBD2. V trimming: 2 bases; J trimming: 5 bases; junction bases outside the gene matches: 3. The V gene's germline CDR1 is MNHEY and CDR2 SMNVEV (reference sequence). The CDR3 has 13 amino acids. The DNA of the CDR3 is TGTGCCAGCAGTTTAGCTAGCGGAAACGAGCAGTACTTC. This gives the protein CASSLASGNEQYF.

The CDR3 nucleotides are TGTGCCAGCAGCCCGGGGGAAAAACTGTTTTTT. This sequence encodes CASSPGEKLFF. The chain employs TRBV2 and TRBJ1-4; D call uncertain. Germline CDR1 SNHLY, CDR2 FYNNEI. Trimming removed 6 bases from V and 8 bases from J, with 7 bases in between. CDR3 length equals 11 residues.

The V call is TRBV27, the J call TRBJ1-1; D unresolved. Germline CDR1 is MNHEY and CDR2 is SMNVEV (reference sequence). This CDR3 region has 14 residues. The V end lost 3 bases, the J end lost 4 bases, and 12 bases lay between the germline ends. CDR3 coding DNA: TGTGCCAGCAGTTTCAGTAATCGGGGCACTGAAGCTTTCTTT. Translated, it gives CASSFSNRGTEAFF.

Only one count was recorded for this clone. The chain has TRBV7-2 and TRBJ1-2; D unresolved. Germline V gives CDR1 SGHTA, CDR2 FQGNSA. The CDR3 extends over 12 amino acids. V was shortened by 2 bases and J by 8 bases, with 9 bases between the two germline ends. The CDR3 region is CASSLQQNGYTF. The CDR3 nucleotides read TGTGCCAGCAGCTTACAACAAAACGGCTACACCTTC.

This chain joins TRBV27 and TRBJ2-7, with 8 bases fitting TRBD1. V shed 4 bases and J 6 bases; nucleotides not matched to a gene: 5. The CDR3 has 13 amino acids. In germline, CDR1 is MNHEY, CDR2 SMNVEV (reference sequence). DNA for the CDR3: TGTGCCAGCAGTTCTCCGGACAGGGCCGAGCAGTACTTC. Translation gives CASSSPDRAEQYF.

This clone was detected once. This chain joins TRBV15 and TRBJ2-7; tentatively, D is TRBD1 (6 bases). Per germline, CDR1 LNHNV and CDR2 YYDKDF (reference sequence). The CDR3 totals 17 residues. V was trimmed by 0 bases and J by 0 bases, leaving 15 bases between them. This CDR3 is CATSRDPPDRSSYEQYF. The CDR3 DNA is TGTGCCACCAGCAGAGACCCCCCAGACAGGAGCTCCTACGAGCAGTACTTC.

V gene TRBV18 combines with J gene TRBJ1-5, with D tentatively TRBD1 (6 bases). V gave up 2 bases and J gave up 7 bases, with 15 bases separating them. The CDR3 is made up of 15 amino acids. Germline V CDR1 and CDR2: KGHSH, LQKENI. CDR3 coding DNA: TGTGCCAGCTCACCAAGCGGGGGGCGAGGGCAGCCCCAGCATTTT. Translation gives CASSPSGGRGQPQHF.

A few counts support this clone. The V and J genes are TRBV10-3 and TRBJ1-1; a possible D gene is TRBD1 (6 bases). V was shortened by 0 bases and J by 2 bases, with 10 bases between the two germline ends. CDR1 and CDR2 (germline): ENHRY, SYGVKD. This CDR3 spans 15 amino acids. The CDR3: CAISESRTANTEAFF. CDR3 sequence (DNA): TGTGCCATCAGTGAGTCTAGGACAGCTAACACTGAAGCTTTCTTT.

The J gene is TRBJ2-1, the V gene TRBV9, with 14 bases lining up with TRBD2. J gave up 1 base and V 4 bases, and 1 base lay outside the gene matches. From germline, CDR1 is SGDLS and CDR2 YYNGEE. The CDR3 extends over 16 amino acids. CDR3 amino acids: CASSRTSGRSYNEQFF. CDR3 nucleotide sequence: TGTGCCAGCAGCAGGACTAGCGGGAGGTCCTACAATGAGCAGTTCTTC.

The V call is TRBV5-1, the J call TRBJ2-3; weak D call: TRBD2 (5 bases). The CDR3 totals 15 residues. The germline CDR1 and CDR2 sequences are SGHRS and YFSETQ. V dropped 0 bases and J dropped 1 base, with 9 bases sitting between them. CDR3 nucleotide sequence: TGCGCCAGCAGCTTGGGGGCCGGGGGCACAGATACGCAGTATTTT. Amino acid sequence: CASSLGAGGTDTQYF. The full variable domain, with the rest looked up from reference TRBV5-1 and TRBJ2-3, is KAGVTQTPRYLIKTRGQQVTLSCSPISGHRSVSWYQQTPGQGLQFLFEYFSETQRNKGNFPGRFSGRQFSNSRSEMNVSTLELGDSALYLCASSLGAGGTDTQYFGPGTRLTVL.

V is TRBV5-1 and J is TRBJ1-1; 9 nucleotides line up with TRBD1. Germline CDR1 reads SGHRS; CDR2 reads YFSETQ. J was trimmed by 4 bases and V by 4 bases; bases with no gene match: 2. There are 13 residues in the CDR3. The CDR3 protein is CASSETGGTEAFF. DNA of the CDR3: TGCGCCAGCAGCGAGACAGGGGGCACTGAAGCTTTCTTT.